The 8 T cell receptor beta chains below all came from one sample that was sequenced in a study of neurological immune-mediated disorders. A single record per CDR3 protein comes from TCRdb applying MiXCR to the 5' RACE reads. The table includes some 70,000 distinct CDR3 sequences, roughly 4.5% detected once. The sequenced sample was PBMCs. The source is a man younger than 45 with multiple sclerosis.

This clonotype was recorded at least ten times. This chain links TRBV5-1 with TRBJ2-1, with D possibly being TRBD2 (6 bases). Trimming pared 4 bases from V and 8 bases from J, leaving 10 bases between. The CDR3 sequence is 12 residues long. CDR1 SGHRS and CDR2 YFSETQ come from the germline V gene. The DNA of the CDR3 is TGCGCCAGCAGCCCCTGGGGGGATGAGCAGTTCTTC. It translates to CASSPWGDEQFF. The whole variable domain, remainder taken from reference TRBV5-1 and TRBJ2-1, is KAGVTQTPRYLIKTRGQQVTLSCSPISGHRSVSWYQQTPGQGLQFLFEYFSETQRNKGNFPGRFSGRQFSNSRSEMNVSTLELGDSALYLCASSPWGDEQFFGPGTRLTVL.

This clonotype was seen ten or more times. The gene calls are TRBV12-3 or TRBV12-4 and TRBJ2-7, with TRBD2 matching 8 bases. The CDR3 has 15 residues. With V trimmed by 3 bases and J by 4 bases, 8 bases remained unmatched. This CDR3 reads CASSFAGTRGYEQYF. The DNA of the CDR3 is TGTGCCAGCAGTTTTGCCGGGACTAGAGGGTACGAGCAGTACTTC.

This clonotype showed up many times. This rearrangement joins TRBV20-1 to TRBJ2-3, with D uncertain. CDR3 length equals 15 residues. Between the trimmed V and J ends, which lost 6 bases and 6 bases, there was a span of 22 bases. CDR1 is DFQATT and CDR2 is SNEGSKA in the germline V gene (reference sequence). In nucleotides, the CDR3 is TGCAGTGCCCCAGGACGGCGAGGAGAATCCGATACGCAGTATTTT. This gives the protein CSAPGRRGESDTQYF.

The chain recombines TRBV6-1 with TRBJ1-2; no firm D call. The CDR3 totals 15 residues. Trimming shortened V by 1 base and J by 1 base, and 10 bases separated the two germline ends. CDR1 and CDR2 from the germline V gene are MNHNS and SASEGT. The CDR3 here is CASSEGRTNNYGYTF. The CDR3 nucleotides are TGTGCCAGCAGTGAAGGGCGAACAAATAACTATGGCTACACCTTC.

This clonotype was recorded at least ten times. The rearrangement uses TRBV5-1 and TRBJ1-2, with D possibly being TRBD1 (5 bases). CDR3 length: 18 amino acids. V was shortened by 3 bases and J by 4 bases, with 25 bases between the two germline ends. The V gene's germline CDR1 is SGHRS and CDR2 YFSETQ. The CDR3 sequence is CASSSPNLPGLRSYGYTF. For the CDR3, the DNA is TGCGCCAGCAGCTCGCCCAATCTTCCGGGACTTCGGAGCTATGGCTACACCTTC.

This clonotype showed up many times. In DNA, the CDR3 is TGTGCCAGCAGTTCACAGGGGTGGGCTAACTATGGCTACACCTTC. Residues: CASSSQGWANYGYTF. The chain has TRBV12-3 or TRBV12-4 and TRBJ1-2; TRBD1 aligns across 7 bases. CDR3 size: 15 residues. V gave up 4 bases and J gave up 0 bases; unmatched junction bases: 5.

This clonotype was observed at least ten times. In DNA, the CDR3 is TGTGCCAGCAGCATTATCGGGGGCGGTCGGGAGACCCAGTACTTC. This encodes CASSIIGGGRETQYF. The gene calls are TRBV7-3 and TRBJ2-5; tentatively, D is TRBD1 or TRBD2 (6 bases each). Germline V CDR1 and CDR2: SGHTA, FQGTGA. V was pared by 5 bases and J by 5 bases, with 18 bases between. The CDR3 sequence is 15 residues long.

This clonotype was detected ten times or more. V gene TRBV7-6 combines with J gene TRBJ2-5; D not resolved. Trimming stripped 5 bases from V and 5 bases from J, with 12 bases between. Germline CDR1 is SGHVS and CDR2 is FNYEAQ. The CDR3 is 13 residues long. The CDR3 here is CASSLRRRETQYF. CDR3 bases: TGTGCCAGCAGCCTCCGGCGCCGGGAGACCCAGTACTTC.